These 24 T cell receptor beta chains were sequenced from one sample in a study of shared clonotypes between healthy human individuals. Measured with immunoSEQ multiplex PCR; TCRdb has only the in-frame clones, and not every one. Of around 2.5 million clones listed, under 95% are singletons. The sample comprised naive CD4+ T cells from PBMCs. Subset in this sample: CD45RA+ positively selected. Receptors were obtained from a man between 18 and 29 years old in good health. Some clones in this sample may be carry-over from other donors' samples.

The J gene is TRBJ1-5, the V gene TRBV29-1; 7 positions match TRBD1. The germline CDR1 and CDR2 sequences are SQVTM and ANQGSEA. The V segment lost 5 bases and the J segment 2 bases; nucleotides outside the gene matches: 6. The CDR3 has 14 residues. The CDR3 DNA is TGCAGCGTTTCTACAGGGGCCCGCAATCAGCCCCAGCATTTT. This sequence encodes CSVSTGARNQPQHF.

Concerning this clone: Other DNA sequences in this sample translate to the same CDR3. The J gene is TRBJ2-3, the V gene TRBV28; TRBD1 agrees at 9 bases. The CDR3 covers 15 residues. The ends lost 3 bases at V and 1 base at J; junction bases unmatched: 2. Germline V lookup: CDR1 MDHEN, CDR2 SYDVKM. CDR3 in amino acids: CASSFTGGGTDTQYF. The DNA for the CDR3 is TGTGCCAGCAGTTTCACAGGGGGCGGCACAGATACGCAGTATTTT.

This chain's CDR3 is CASRKTAGSATNEKLFF. The CDR3, as DNA: TGTGCCAGCCGCAAAACGGCGGGGTCAGCAACTAATGAAAAACTGTTTTTT. V gene TRBV5-8 combines with J gene TRBJ1-4; D is undetermined. V was cut by 7 bases and J by 0 bases, with 19 bases left in between. The germline V gene has CDR1 SGHTS and CDR2 YDEGEE. The CDR3 is 17 residues long.

The chain uses TRBV25-1 and TRBJ2-5; tentative D call: TRBD2 (5 bases). The CDR3 totals 11 residues. V was shortened by 4 bases and J by 13 bases, with 13 bases between the two germline ends. The germline CDR1 and CDR2 sequences are MGHDK and SYGVNS. The CDR3 nucleotides are TGTGCCAGCAGTGGTTCTGTAGCGCTGTACTTC. It codes for CASSGSVALYF.

The rearrangement joins TRBV27 to TRBJ1-4; D gene unclear. The length of the CDR3 is 13 residues. The germline V gene has CDR1 MNHEY and CDR2 SMNVEV (reference sequence). Trimming pared 8 bases from V and 4 bases from J, leaving 11 bases between. The CDR3 DNA reads TGTGCCAGCTCTGACGGGTATAATGAAAAACTGTTTTTT. Encoded protein: CASSDGYNEKLFF.

The J gene is TRBJ1-2, the V gene TRBV30; D perhaps matches TRBD1 (6 bases). The V gene lost 0 bases and the J gene lost 3 bases, with 11 bases spanning the gap. Germline V gene sequence: CDR1 GTSNPN, CDR2 SVGIG (reference sequence). The CDR3 is made up of 14 amino acids. CDR3 amino acids: CAWSVPGAHYGYTF. The CDR3 DNA is TGTGCCTGGAGTGTACCAGGGGCTCACTATGGCTACACCTTC.

V gene TRBV29-1 combines with J gene TRBJ1-1; 7 nucleotides align to TRBD1. The CDR3 runs 14 residues. The germline V gene encodes CDR1 SQVTM and CDR2 ANQGSEA. Trimming cost V 1 base and J 3 bases; bases outside gene matches: 5. The DNA of the CDR3 is TGCAGCGTTGAAGGGAGACAGGGAGACACTGAAGCTTTCTTT. Amino acid sequence: CSVEGRQGDTEAFF.

The chain recombines TRBV25-1 with TRBJ2-7; 7 bases agree with TRBD2. The germline CDR1 and CDR2 sequences are MGHDK and SYGVNS. The junction had 18 bases not matched to a gene; V was cut back by 5 bases and J by 5 bases. The CDR3 is 17 amino acids. The CDR3 DNA reads TGTGCCAGCAGTAGGCGACGCGGACTAGACTCCTTCGACGAGCAGTACTTC. The encoded protein is CASSRRRGLDSFDEQYF.

The chain joins TRBV6-6 to TRBJ2-5; 7 nucleotides agree with TRBD2. The V gene's germline CDR1 is MNHNY and CDR2 SVGAGI (reference sequence). V was clipped by 0 bases and J by 1 base; unmatched bases: 5. There are 16 residues in the CDR3. Written as DNA, the CDR3 is TGTGCCAGCAGTTACTCACCGGGACTAACCCAAGAGACCCAGTACTTC. Translated: CASSYSPGLTQETQYF.

V usage is TRBV2 and J usage is TRBJ2-1; tentatively, D is TRBD1 (6 bases). V lost 7 bases to trimming and J lost 1 base, with 14 bases between them. Germline V gene sequence: CDR1 SNHLY, CDR2 FYNNEI. The CDR3 runs 15 residues. The DNA of the CDR3 is TGTGCCAGCACCCTGGGGGCGGTATCCTACAATGAGCAGTTCTTC. Residues: CASTLGAVSYNEQFF.

The rearrangement links TRBV25-1 to TRBJ1-2; 7 nucleotides align to TRBD1. The CDR3 totals 18 residues. Germline V gene sequence: CDR1 MGHDK, CDR2 SYGVNS. V lost 1 base to trimming and J lost 0 bases; unmatched junction nucleotides: 11. In DNA form, the CDR3 reads TGTGCCAGCAGTGAATCGGGGGCAGGGGGACGTGCTAACTATGGCTACACCTTC. As protein: CASSESGAGGRANYGYTF.

The V and J genes are TRBV7-2 and TRBJ2-1; TRBD2 matches 10 bases. The length of the CDR3 is 19 residues. Germline V gene sequence: CDR1 SGHTA, CDR2 FQGNSA. V dropped 1 base and J dropped 0; count of bases not matched to a gene: 9. The CDR3 loop reads CASSLVGTSAKSSYNEQFF. CDR3 coding DNA: TGTGCCAGCAGCTTAGTCGGGACTAGCGCCAAGAGCTCCTACAATGAGCAGTTCTTC.

The V and J genes are TRBV7-9 and TRBJ2-7; 11 bases agree with TRBD2. This CDR3 region has 16 residues. V lost 5 bases, J lost 2 bases, and 8 bases stayed unmatched. CDR1 is SEHNR, CDR2 FQNEAQ, per germline (reference sequence). The CDR3 reads CASSHPLAGGPYEQYF. CDR3 in DNA: TGTGCCAGCAGCCACCCTCTAGCGGGAGGCCCCTACGAGCAGTACTTC.

The chain combines TRBV7-3 with TRBJ2-1; 12 nucleotides line up with TRBD2. V trimming: 4 bases; J trimming: 9 bases; junction bases outside the gene matches: 7. CDR3 length: 15 residues. The germline V gene has CDR1 SGHTA and CDR2 FQGTGA. DNA of the CDR3: TGTGCCAGCAGCTCTCTAGCGGGAGGGCCTAGTGAGCAGTTCTTC. Translating gives CASSSLAGGPSEQFF.

A word on this clone: Within the sample, other DNA sequences also encode this same CDR3. The V call is TRBV9, the J call TRBJ1-2; no clear D. CDR3 length: 13 residues. CDR1 is SGDLS, CDR2 YYNGEE, per germline. With 2 bases removed from V and 0 bases from J, the gap between germline ends came to 5 bases. In nucleotides, the CDR3 is TGTGCCAGCAGCGTCTCAGCTAACTATGGCTACACCTTC. Translation gives CASSVSANYGYTF.

The V and J genes are TRBV15 and TRBJ2-1; the D gene is possibly TRBD2 (7 bases). CDR1 LNHNV and CDR2 YYDKDF come from the germline V gene (reference sequence). The V end lost 0 bases, the J end lost 9 bases, and 15 bases lay between the germline ends. The CDR3 contains 15 residues. The CDR3 DNA follows: TGTGCCACCAGCAGAGAGGCTAGCGGAGGGGGTGAGCAGTTCTTC. Protein sequence: CATSREASGGGEQFF.

This chain connects TRBV9 to TRBJ2-3, with D perhaps matching TRBD2 (6 bases). This CDR3 has 18 amino acids. Germline V gene sequence: CDR1 SGDLS, CDR2 YYNGEE. Trimming removed 0 bases from V and 2 bases from J, with 19 bases in between. The DNA for the CDR3 is TGTGCCAGCAGCGTAGCCCCCGACCCGGGGGTTGACACAGATACGCAGTATTTT. Its translation is CASSVAPDPGVDTDTQYF.

V usage is TRBV10-3 and J usage is TRBJ2-1; 10 bases match TRBD2. The length of the CDR3 is 17 residues. Germline lookup yields CDR1 ENHRY and CDR2 SYGVKD. Losses at the gene ends were 2 bases for V and 6 bases for J; bases not matched to a gene: 10. The CDR3 nucleotides are TGTGCCATCAGTGAGCCCGGGGCTAGCGGGAGACCCAATGAGCAGTTCTTC. This sequence encodes CAISEPGASGRPNEQFF.

The V and J genes are TRBV6-1 and TRBJ1-5; D remains ambiguous. The CDR3 is 15 residues long. V was clipped by 3 bases and J by 6 bases, with 15 bases between them. The germline V gene has CDR1 MNHNS and CDR2 SASEGT. The CDR3: CASSEQALVGQPQHF. CDR3 bases: TGTGCCAGCAGTGAGCAAGCTTTAGTCGGTCAGCCCCAGCATTTT.

V and J are TRBV5-6 and TRBJ1-5, with TRBD1 as a possible D gene (5 bases). CDR1 is SGHDT and CDR2 is YYEEEE in the germline V gene. V gave up 3 bases and J gave up 5 bases, with 9 bases separating them. The CDR3 sequence is 13 residues long. The CDR3 nucleotides read TGTGCCAGCAGCTATCAGGGATATCAGCCCCAGCATTTT. It codes for CASSYQGYQPQHF.

Worth noting for this clone: The same CDR3 also results from other DNA sequences found in this sample. J is TRBJ2-1 and V is TRBV5-1; D is ambiguous. Looked up from germline, CDR1 is SGHRS and CDR2 is YFSETQ. The CDR3 totals 12 residues. Trimming removed 0 bases from V and 6 bases from J, with 4 bases in between. CDR3 bases: TGCGCCAGCAGCTTGGGGGTCAATGAGCAGTTCTTC. Residues: CASSLGVNEQFF.

This clone has a single count. Other DNA variants within this sample encode the same CDR3. The rearrangement uses TRBV5-1 and TRBJ1-2; 8 bases are shared with TRBD1. Germline trimming cut 2 bases from V and 3 bases from J; bases unmatched to any gene: 0. The CDR3 totals 13 residues. Germline V gene sequence: CDR1 SGHRS, CDR2 YFSETQ. The CDR3 protein is CASSLQGDYGYTF. The CDR3 region has the DNA TGCGCCAGCAGCTTACAGGGGGACTATGGCTACACCTTC.

V and J are TRBV4-3 and TRBJ2-5; 10 nucleotides match TRBD2. The assigned J gene may be wrong: the sequence end matches TRBJ2-7 better. CDR3 size: 18 residues. Germline V gives CDR1 LGHNA, CDR2 YSLEER. CDR3: CASSQEPLSGGHSYEQYF. In DNA, the CDR3 is TGCGCCAGCAGCCAAGAACCGCTTAGCGGGGGGCACTCCTACGAGCAGTACTTC.

In its sample, this clone was seen a few times. This rearrangement joins TRBV30 to TRBJ1-5; no clear D. Germline CDR1 GTSNPN, CDR2 SVGIG (reference sequence). This CDR3 contains 13 residues. V dropped 1 base and J dropped 6 bases, with 10 bases sitting between them. CDR3 sequence (DNA): TGTGCCTGGAGTGGACGGGGAGGTCAGCCCCAGCATTTT. Protein: CAWSGRGGQPQHF.